Each of the 24 T cell receptor beta chains below was sequenced from the same sample in a study of cytomegalovirus exposure and HLA in healthy donors. PCR was performed using 60 Vbeta and 13 Jbeta primers. Measured with immunoSEQ multiplex PCR; TCRdb has only the in-frame clones, and not every one. The sample consists of about 140,000 clones, around 80% of them appearing once. What was sequenced was PBMCs. The source of these receptors is a man in his forties in good health and CMV-seropositive.

The rearrangement links TRBV19 to TRBJ2-1; D perhaps matches TRBD2 (5 bases). The CDR3 length is 13 residues. V lost 5 bases, J lost 3 bases, and 8 bases lay in between. Germline CDR1 is LNHDA and CDR2 is SQIVND (reference sequence). The CDR3, as DNA: TGTGCCAGTAGTCCGGGGTTCTACAATGAGCAGTTCTTC. This translates into CASSPGFYNEQFF.

J is TRBJ2-1 and V is TRBV14; 8 nucleotides line up with TRBD2. The CDR3 has 15 residues. The ends lost 4 bases at V and 10 bases at J; junction bases unmatched: 12. CDR1 is SGHDN, CDR2 FVKESK, per germline. This CDR3 reads CASSLLGGLAVEQFF. The CDR3 region has the DNA TGTGCCAGCAGCCTCCTAGGCGGACTAGCAGTAGAGCAGTTCTTC.

In its sample, this clone was seen once. Here the CDR3 DNA reads TGTGCCAGCAGTTTATGGGAGGGGTCCTATAATTCACCCCTCCACTTT. Translation: CASSLWEGSYNSPLHF. The chain joins TRBV28 to TRBJ1-6; maybe TRBD1 (5 bases). Trimming left V 0 bases short and J 1 base short, with 7 bases between. Per germline, CDR1 MDHEN and CDR2 SYDVKM. The CDR3 contains 16 residues.

The chain joins TRBV6-5 to TRBJ2-1; 8 nucleotides match TRBD2. From germline, CDR1 is MNHEY and CDR2 SVGAGI. This CDR3 comprises 15 residues. V lost 4 bases and J lost 8; bases outside the gene matches: 10. The CDR3 region has the DNA TGTGCCAGCAGTTCCGGGACTAGTGATCTCCATGAGCAGTTCTTC. As protein: CASSSGTSDLHEQFF.

The V call is TRBV7-2, the J call TRBJ2-5; TRBD2 matches 8 bases. The CDR3 is 16 amino acids. V shed 3 bases, J shed 9 bases, and the junction held 15 bases outside the gene matches. CDR1 and CDR2 (germline): SGHTA, FQGNSA. CDR3 loop: CASSFSGTRSRLAQYF. In DNA form, the CDR3 reads TGTGCCAGCAGCTTCTCCGGGACTAGGTCAAGGCTGGCCCAGTACTTC.

The gene calls are TRBV19 and TRBJ2-3, with TRBD2 identical over 8 bases. CDR1 and CDR2 (germline): LNHDA, SQIVND (reference sequence). Trimming took 5 bases from V and 4 from J; bases not matched to a gene: 8. The CDR3 has 15 amino acids. DNA of the CDR3: TGTGCCAGTAGTCTAAAGCGGGAGATCCCAGATACGCAGTATTTT. The encoded protein is CASSLKREIPDTQYF.

This chain joins TRBV5-1 and TRBJ2-5, with D tentatively TRBD2 (6 bases). The length of the CDR3 is 12 residues. The V end was cut by 2 bases, the J end by 4 bases, with 6 bases between. CDR1 and CDR2 from the germline V gene are SGHRS and YFSETQ. The CDR3 DNA reads TGCGCCAGCAGCTTAGCGGGAGAGACCCAGTACTTC. It translates to CASSLAGETQYF.

This chain uses TRBV7-2 with TRBJ1-2, with D tentatively TRBD1 (5 bases). Germline V gene sequence: CDR1 SGHTA, CDR2 FQGNSA. The CDR3 runs 11 residues. V was pared by 3 bases and J by 13 bases, with 12 bases between. CDR3 sequence (DNA): TGTGCCAGCAGCTTCGCAGGGCTTGCCACCTTC. It specifies CASSFAGLATF.

The V gene is TRBV5-1, the J gene TRBJ2-2, with TRBD1 identical over 9 bases. CDR1 and CDR2 from the germline V gene are SGHRS and YFSETQ. The CDR3 is made up of 14 amino acids. V was pared by 9 bases and J by 4 bases, with 7 bases of the junction left unmatched. CDR3 nucleotide sequence: TGCGCCACCAAGGACAGGGGAGGCACCGGGGAGCTGTTTTTT. Translated: CATKDRGGTGELFF.

V usage is TRBV9 and J usage is TRBJ1-5; D might be TRBD1 (6 bases). The CDR3 is made up of 16 amino acids. The germline V gene encodes CDR1 SGDLS and CDR2 YYNGEE. Trimming left V 0 bases short and J 5 bases short, with 15 bases between. CDR3 amino acids: CASSVGAGTSHQPQHF. For the CDR3, the DNA is TGTGCCAGCAGCGTAGGAGCAGGGACAAGTCATCAGCCCCAGCATTTT.

The CDR3 sequence: CASNSAVSPHQPQHF. DNA for the CDR3: TGTGCCAGCAACTCGGCGGTCAGCCCCCATCAGCCCCAGCATTTT. This chain connects TRBV21-1 to TRBJ1-5. TRBV21-1 is assigned pseudogene status. The length of the CDR3 is 15 residues.

The V call is TRBV10-3, the J call TRBJ2-3, with D perhaps TRBD2 (5 bases). The germline V gene has CDR1 ENHRY and CDR2 SYGVKD. This CDR3 has 17 amino acids. V dropped 2 bases and J dropped 7 bases, with 22 bases sitting between them. The CDR3 loop is CAISETSDGGVRNTQYF. In nucleotides, the CDR3 is TGTGCCATCAGTGAGACCTCGGACGGAGGCGTCAGGAATACGCAGTATTTT.

Only one count was recorded for this clone. The genes are TRBV30 and TRBJ1-1; 9 positions match TRBD1. V was pared by 4 bases and J by 1 base, with 1 base of the junction left unmatched. This CDR3 contains 13 residues. The V gene's germline CDR1 is GTSNPN and CDR2 SVGIG (reference sequence). The CDR3 DNA follows: TGTGCCTGGATGGGACAGGGGAACACTGAAGCTTTCTTT. Encoded protein: CAWMGQGNTEAFF.

This clone was observed a few times. CDR3 sequence reads: CASSIGAGLAGTNYTSTDTQYF. CDR3 bases: TGTGCCAGTAGTATAGGGGCCGGACTAGCGGGGACAAACTATACTAGCACAGATACGCAGTATTTT. The V gene is TRBV19, the J gene TRBJ2-3, with 12 bases aligning to TRBD2. V shed 1 base, J shed 0 bases, and the junction held 17 bases outside the gene matches. The CDR3 has 22 amino acids. CDR1 and CDR2 from the germline V gene are LNHDA and SQIVND (reference sequence).

For this clone: The sample has other DNA sequences that encode this CDR3 too. The gene calls are TRBV5-1 and TRBJ1-3; 7 bases are a match to TRBD1. The V gene's germline CDR1 is SGHRS and CDR2 YFSETQ. The CDR3 is made up of 15 amino acids. V dropped 3 bases and J dropped 0; count of bases not matched to a gene: 3. DNA for the CDR3: TGCGCCAGCAGCTCAGGGGGTTCCTCTGGAAACACCATATATTTT. Translating gives CASSSGGSSGNTIYF. Filled out from reference TRBV5-1 and TRBJ1-3, the complete variable domain reads KAGVTQTPRYLIKTRGQQVTLSCSPISGHRSVSWYQQTPGQGLQFLFEYFSETQRNKGNFPGRFSGRQFSNSRSEMNVSTLELGDSALYLCASSSGGSSGNTIYFGEGSWLTVV.

This sequence joins TRBV2 and TRBJ2-1; D is uncertain. The CDR3 totals 16 residues. Germline CDR1 SNHLY, CDR2 FYNNEI. Trimming removed 6 bases from V and 6 bases from J, with 21 bases in between. The CDR3 protein is CASRESLVRPSNEQFF. CDR3 nucleotide sequence: TGTGCCAGCAGAGAGTCCCTAGTACGTCCGTCCAATGAGCAGTTCTTC. Together with reference TRBV2 and TRBJ2-1, the CDR3 gives the full variable domain: EPEVTQTPSHQVTQMGQEVILRCVPISNHLYFYWYRQILGQKVEFLVSFYNNEISEKSEIFDDQFSVERPDGSNFTLKIRSTKLEDSAMYFCASRESLVRPSNEQFFGPGTRLTVL.

This clone was seen once. The J gene is TRBJ1-1, the V gene TRBV6-6; 8 bases agree with TRBD1. CDR3 length: 13 residues. Germline CDR1 reads MNHNY; CDR2 reads SVGAGI (reference sequence). V lost 6 bases, J lost 5 bases, and 5 bases stayed unmatched. The CDR3 nucleotides are TGTGCCAGCAGACAGGGGGTAGATACTGAAGCTTTCTTT. Amino acids: CASRQGVDTEAFF.

The chain has TRBV4-1 and TRBJ2-7, with TRBD2 identical over 10 bases. The CDR3 spans 15 residues. Germline V gene sequence: CDR1 MGHRA, CDR2 YSYEKL. Trimming at V came to 1 base and at J to 4 bases, leaving 4 bases not matched to a gene. As DNA, the CDR3 is TGCGCCAGCAGCCAAGGGGCTAGCGGGGGTTACGAGCAGTACTTC. It yields the protein CASSQGASGGYEQYF.

This clone was seen only a few times. V is TRBV7-2 and J is TRBJ2-1, with TRBD1 identical over 9 bases. V shed 1 base, J shed 9 bases, and the junction held 7 bases outside the gene matches. The germline gives CDR1 SGHTA, CDR2 FQGNSA. This CDR3 has 15 residues. The CDR3 here is CASSLEGTGQSEQFF. As DNA, the CDR3 is TGTGCCAGCAGCTTAGAAGGGACAGGGCAGAGTGAGCAGTTCTTC.

The chain employs TRBV5-3 and TRBJ2-5; 9 nucleotides agree with TRBD1. TRBV5-3 is assigned to the ORF class and has an uncertain function. The CDR3 length is 16 residues. The trim removed 4 bases at V and 4 bases at J, leaving 11 bases unmatched. CDR3 in DNA: TGTGCCAGAAGCCTTCCGGGACAGGGTCGCGGAGAGACCCAGTACTTC. Its protein product is CARSLPGQGRGETQYF.

The chain employs TRBV5-1 and TRBJ2-1; 9 bases align to TRBD1. The CDR3 is 14 residues long. Looked up from germline, CDR1 is SGHRS and CDR2 is YFSETQ. The junction had 3 bases not matched to a gene; V was cut back by 3 bases and J by 5 bases. The CDR3 here is CASSSRTGDNEQFF. CDR3 sequence (DNA): TGCGCCAGCAGCTCTCGGACAGGGGACAATGAGCAGTTCTTC.

This clone was seen more than once but under ten times. The chain combines TRBV18 with TRBJ2-7, with a weak D call TRBD1 (7 bases). The CDR3 is 15 residues long. CDR1 and CDR2 (germline): KGHSH, LQKENI. Trimming pared 0 bases from V and 6 bases from J, leaving 15 bases between. The chain's CDR3 is CASSPPRGQEGEQYF. The CDR3 bases are TGTGCCAGCTCACCACCCCGAGGACAGGAGGGCGAGCAGTACTTC.

The genes are TRBV5-4 and TRBJ1-2, with D tentatively TRBD1 (5 bases). CDR3 size: 12 residues. V shed 7 bases and J shed 6 bases, with 13 bases lying between them. Germline CDR1 is SGHNT and CDR2 is YYREEE (reference sequence). CDR3 sequence (DNA): TGTGCCAGCTCCTGGGGCGAGGATGGCTACACCTTC. This translates into CASSWGEDGYTF.

The chain uses TRBV27 and TRBJ1-1; D is unresolved. Germline V gene sequence: CDR1 MNHEY, CDR2 SMNVEV (reference sequence). V lost 5 bases to trimming and J lost 14 bases, with 24 bases between them. The CDR3 sequence is 14 residues long. The CDR3 coding sequence is TGTGCCAGCAGTCATACAGAGGGATTAGGCTTCGCGTTCTTT. This translates into CASSHTEGLGFAFF.